This T cell receptor beta chain comes out of a study of blood T cell repertoires in COVID-19. On the study more broadly: Nucleic acid was either cDNA or gDNA, and it came from T cells, B-cell-depleted T cells, or PBMCs.

CDR3 length equals 12 residues. Trimming removed 0 bases at V and 11 bases at J, with 10 bases between. Germline CDR1 is MNHEY and CDR2 is SVGEGT. Clones were read by immunoSEQ multiplex PCR, and TCRdb kept only the in-frame ones, dropping some. The sample has approximately 150,000 clones; around nine tenths are singletons. The TCR sequence derives from a woman in her forties or fifties with active or convalescent COVID-19. The rearrangement links TRBV6-2 or TRBV6-3 to TRBJ1-1; tentatively, D is TRBD1 (5 bases). The sample was peripheral blood. CDR3 amino acids: CASSYSLKGAFF. As DNA, the CDR3 is TGTGCCAGCAGTTACTCACTTAAGGGGGCTTTCTTT.